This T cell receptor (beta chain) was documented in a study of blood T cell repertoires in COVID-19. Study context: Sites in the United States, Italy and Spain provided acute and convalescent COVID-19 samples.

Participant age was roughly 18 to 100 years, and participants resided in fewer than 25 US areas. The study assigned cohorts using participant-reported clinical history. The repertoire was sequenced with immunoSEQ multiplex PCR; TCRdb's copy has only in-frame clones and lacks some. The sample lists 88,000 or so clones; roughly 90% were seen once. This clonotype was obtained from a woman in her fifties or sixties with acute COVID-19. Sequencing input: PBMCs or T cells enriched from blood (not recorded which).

CDR3 in amino acids: CASSIDRVDTEAFF. The CDR3 nucleotides are TGTGCCAGTAGTATCGACAGGGTTGACACTGAAGCTTTCTTT. V gene TRBV19 combines with J gene TRBJ1-1, with 7 bases matching TRBD1. V lost 3 bases to trimming and J lost 3 bases; unmatched junction nucleotides: 4. Germline CDR1 LNHDA, CDR2 SQIVND (reference sequence). The CDR3 loop spans 14 amino acids.